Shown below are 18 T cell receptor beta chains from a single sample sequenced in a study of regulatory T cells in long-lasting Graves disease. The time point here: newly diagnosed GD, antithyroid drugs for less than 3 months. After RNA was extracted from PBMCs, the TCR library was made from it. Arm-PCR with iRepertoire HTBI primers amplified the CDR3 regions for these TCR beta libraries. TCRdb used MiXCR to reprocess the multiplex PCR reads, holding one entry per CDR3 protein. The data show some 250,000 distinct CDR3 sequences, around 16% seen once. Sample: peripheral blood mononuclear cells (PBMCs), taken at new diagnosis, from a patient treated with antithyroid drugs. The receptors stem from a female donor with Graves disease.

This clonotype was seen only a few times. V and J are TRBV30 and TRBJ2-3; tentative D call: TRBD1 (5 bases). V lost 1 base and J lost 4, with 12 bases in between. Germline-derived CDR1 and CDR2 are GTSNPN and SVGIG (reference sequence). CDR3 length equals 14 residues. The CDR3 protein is CAWSEGAVADTQYF. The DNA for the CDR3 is TGTGCCTGGAGTGAAGGGGCGGTTGCAGATACGCAGTATTTT.

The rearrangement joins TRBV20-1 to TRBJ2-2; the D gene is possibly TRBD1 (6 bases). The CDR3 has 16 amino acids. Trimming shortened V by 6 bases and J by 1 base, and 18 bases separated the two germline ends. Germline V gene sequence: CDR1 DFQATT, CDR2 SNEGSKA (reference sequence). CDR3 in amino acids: CSAQAPPGQNTGELFF. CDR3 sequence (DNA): TGCAGTGCCCAAGCCCCACCGGGACAGAACACCGGGGAGCTGTTTTTT.

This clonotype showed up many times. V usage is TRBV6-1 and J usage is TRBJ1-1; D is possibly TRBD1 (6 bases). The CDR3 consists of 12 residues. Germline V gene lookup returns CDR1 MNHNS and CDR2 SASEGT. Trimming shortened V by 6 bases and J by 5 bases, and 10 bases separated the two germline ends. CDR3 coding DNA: TGTGCCAGCAGGAAGGGGGGAACTGAAGCTTTCTTT. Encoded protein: CASRKGGTEAFF.

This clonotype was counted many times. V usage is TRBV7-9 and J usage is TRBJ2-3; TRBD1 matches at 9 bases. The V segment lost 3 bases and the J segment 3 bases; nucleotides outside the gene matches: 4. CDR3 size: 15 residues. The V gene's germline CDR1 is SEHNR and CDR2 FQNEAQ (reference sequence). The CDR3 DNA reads TGTGCCAGCAGCTTGGGGACAGGGTCTACAGATACGCAGTATTTT. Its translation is CASSLGTGSTDTQYF.

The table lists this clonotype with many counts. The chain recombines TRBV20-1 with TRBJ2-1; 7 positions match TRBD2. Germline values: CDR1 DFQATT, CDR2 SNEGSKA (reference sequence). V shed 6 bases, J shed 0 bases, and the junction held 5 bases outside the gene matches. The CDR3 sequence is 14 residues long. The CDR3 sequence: CSAKRGSSYNEQFF. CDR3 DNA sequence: TGCAGTGCAAAGCGCGGGAGCTCCTACAATGAGCAGTTCTTC.

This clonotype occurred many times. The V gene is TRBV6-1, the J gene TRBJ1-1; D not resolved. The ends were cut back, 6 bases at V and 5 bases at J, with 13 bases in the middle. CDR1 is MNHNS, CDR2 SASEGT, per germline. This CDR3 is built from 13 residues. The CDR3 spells CASSGEGGTEAFF. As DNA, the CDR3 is TGTGCCAGCAGCGGTGAGGGTGGTACTGAAGCTTTCTTT.

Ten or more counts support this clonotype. DNA of the CDR3: TGTGCCAGTAGGAGAGCGGGAGGGTCCCACGAGCAGTACTTC. Protein: CASRRAGGSHEQYF. The chain recombines TRBV19 with TRBJ2-7; 10 bases fit TRBD2. The germline V gene encodes CDR1 LNHDA and CDR2 SQIVND (reference sequence). This CDR3 spans 14 amino acids. V gave up 6 bases and J gave up 5 bases; unmatched junction bases: 7.

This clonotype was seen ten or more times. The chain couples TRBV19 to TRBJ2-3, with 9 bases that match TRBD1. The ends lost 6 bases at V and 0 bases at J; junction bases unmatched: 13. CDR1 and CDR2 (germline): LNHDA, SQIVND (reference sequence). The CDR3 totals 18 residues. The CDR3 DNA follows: TGTGCCAGTAGCCGCAGCCGGGACAGGGTCCCGAGCACAGATACGCAGTATTTT. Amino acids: CASSRSRDRVPSTDTQYF.

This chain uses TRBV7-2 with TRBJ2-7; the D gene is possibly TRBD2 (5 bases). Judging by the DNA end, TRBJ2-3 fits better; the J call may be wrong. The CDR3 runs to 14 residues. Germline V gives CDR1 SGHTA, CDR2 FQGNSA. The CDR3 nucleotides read TGTGCCAGCAGCTTACAGCGGATGGGAGATACGCAGTATTTT. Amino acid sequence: CASSLQRMGDTQYF.

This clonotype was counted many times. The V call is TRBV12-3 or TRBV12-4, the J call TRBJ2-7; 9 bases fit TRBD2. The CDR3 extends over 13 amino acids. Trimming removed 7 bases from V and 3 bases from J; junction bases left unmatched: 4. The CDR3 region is CASMREGHYEQYF. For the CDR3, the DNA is TGTGCCAGCATGCGGGAGGGCCACTACGAGCAGTACTTC.

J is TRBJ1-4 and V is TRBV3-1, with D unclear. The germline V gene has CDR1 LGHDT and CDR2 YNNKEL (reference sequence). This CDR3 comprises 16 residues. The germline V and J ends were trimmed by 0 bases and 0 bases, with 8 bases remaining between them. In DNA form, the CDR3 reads TGTGCCAGCAGCCAAGACGTGGTGGCAACTAATGAAAAACTGTTTTTT. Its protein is CASSQDVVATNEKLFF.

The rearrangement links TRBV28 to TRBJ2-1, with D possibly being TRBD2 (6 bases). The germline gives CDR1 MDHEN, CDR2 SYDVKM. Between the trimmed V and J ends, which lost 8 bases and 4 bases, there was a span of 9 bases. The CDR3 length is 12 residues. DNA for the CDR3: TGTGCCAGCCTGGGGGGATACAATGAGCAGTTCTTC. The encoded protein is CASLGGYNEQFF.

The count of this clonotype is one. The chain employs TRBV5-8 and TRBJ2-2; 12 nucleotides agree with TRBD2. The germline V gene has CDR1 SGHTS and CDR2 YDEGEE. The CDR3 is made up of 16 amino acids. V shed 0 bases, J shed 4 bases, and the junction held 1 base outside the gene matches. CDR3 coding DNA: TGTGCCAGCAGCTTGGTACTAGCGGGAGGCACCGGGGAGCTGTTTTTT. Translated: CASSLVLAGGTGELFF.

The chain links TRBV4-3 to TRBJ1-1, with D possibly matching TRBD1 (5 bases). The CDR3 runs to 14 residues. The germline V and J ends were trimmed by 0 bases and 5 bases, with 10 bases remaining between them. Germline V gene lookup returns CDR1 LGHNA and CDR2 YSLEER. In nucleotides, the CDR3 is TGCGCCAGCAGCCAAGACGGCGGGGGTACTGAAGCTTTCTTT. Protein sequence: CASSQDGGGTEAFF.

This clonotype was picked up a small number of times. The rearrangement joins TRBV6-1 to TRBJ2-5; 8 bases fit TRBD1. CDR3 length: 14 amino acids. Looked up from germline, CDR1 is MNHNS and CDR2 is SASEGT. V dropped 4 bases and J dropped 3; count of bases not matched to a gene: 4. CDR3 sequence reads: CASSAGTGEETQYF. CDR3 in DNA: TGTGCCAGCAGTGCCGGGACAGGAGAAGAGACCCAGTACTTC.

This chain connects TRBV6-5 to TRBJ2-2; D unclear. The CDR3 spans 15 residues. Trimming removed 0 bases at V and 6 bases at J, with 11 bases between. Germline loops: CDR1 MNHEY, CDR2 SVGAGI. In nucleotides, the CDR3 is TGTGCCAGCAGTTACTCTGATGACCCGCCCGGGGAGCTGTTTTTT. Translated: CASSYSDDPPGELFF.

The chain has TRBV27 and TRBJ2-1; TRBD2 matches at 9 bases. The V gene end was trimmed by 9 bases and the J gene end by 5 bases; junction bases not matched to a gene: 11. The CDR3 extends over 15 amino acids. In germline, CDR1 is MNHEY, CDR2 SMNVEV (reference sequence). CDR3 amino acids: CASNWGGTSNNEQFF. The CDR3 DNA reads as TGTGCCAGTAACTGGGGAGGGACTAGCAACAATGAGCAGTTCTTC.

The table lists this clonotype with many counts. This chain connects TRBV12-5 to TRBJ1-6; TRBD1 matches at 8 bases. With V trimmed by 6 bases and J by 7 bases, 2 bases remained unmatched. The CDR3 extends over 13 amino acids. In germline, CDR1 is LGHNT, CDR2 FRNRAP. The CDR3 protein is CASGQGANSPLHF. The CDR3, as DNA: TGTGCTAGTGGCCAGGGGGCCAATTCACCCCTCCACTTT.